This T cell receptor (beta chain) was identified in a study of identical twins. CDR1 and CDR2 from the germline V gene are MRHNA and SNTAGT. The CDR3 has 15 amino acids. The V end was cut by 0 bases, the J end by 6 bases, with 13 bases between. TCRdb used MiXCR to reprocess the 5' RACE reads, holding one entry per CDR3 protein. The data contain roughly 1.6 million distinct CDR3 sequences, less than 40% of them singletons. The source material was cord blood. This clonotype was sampled from a newborn girl in good health. The V gene is TRBV6-4, the J gene TRBJ2-3, with a weak D call TRBD2 (6 bases). CDR3 coding DNA: TGTGCCAGCAGTGACTCGCCCAGCGGGTGGGATACGCAGTATTTT. As protein: CASSDSPSGWDTQYF.